The subject of this entry is one T cell receptor (beta chain). The antigen remains unidentified. This entry belongs to a study of cytomegalovirus exposure and HLA in healthy donors. The wider study: It was reported in a later analysis that the roughly 120 validation repertoires used the same platform as the approximately 650 first-cohort repertoires. Study-wide points: Confirmation in vitro established that a few CMV-associated chains were specific for CMV antigens. In a later analysis, first-cohort TCR clusters were found to tend to co-occur in the roughly 120 validation repertoires.

Measured with immunoSEQ multiplex PCR; TCRdb has only the in-frame clones, and not every one. Of over 120,000 clones detected, roughly 89% appear once; the ten largest clones hold over 9%. Per the germline V gene, CDR1 is MNHEY and CDR2 is SMNVEV (reference sequence). There are 11 residues in the CDR3. Between the trimmed V and J ends, which lost 9 bases and 3 bases, there was a span of 8 bases. The sequence came from a woman between 18 and 30 years old in good health and CMV-seropositive. Sequenced material: PBMCs. This chain connects TRBV27 to TRBJ1-1, with TRBD1 as a possible D gene (6 bases). The CDR3 coding sequence is TGTGCCAGAAACAGGGACACTGAAGCTTTCTTT. Its protein product is CARNRDTEAFF.